What follows are 5 T cell receptor beta chains derived from one specimen sequenced in a study of T cells in Graves' hyperthyroidism and ophthalmopathy. Amplified TCR beta CDR3 regions came from RNA transcripts. The TCR CDR3 first-round RT-PCR relied on the HTBI primer set. TCRdb fed the multiplex PCR reads into MiXCR, producing one record per CDR3 protein. The sample includes approximately 710,000 distinct CDR3 sequences, around 16% of them seen just once. The sequencing input was blood. The receptors were sampled from a man aged 45-65 years with Graves' hyperthyroidism.

The chain employs TRBV5-4 and TRBJ2-1; a weak D match, TRBD2 (5 bases). Trimming removed 3 bases at V and 0 bases at J, with 13 bases between. This CDR3 is 16 amino acids long. Germline V gene lookup returns CDR1 SGHNT and CDR2 YYREEE (reference sequence). CDR3 loop: CASSSGKSSSYNEQFF. CDR3 DNA sequence: TGTGCCAGCAGCTCCGGGAAGAGTAGCTCCTACAATGAGCAGTTCTTC.

This clonotype was detected only a few times. The rearrangement links TRBV5-6 to TRBJ2-3; D gene unclear. Trimming shortened V by 4 bases and J by 2 bases, and 11 bases separated the two germline ends. This CDR3 has 14 residues. Germline V gene sequence: CDR1 SGHDT, CDR2 YYEEEE. CDR3 sequence reads: CASSPRFDTDTQYF. The CDR3 DNA reads TGTGCCAGCAGCCCGCGCTTTGACACAGATACGCAGTATTTT.

The chain combines TRBV12-3 or TRBV12-4 with TRBJ2-3; 10 bases agree with TRBD1. The trim removed 5 bases at V and 4 bases at J, leaving 6 bases unmatched. The CDR3 contains 15 residues. CDR3 in DNA: TGTGCCAGCAGTAATAGCGGGACAGGGGCAGATACGCAGTATTTT. Its protein product is CASSNSGTGADTQYF.

This clonotype has more than one count but fewer than ten. The chain uses TRBV19 and TRBJ2-5; D gene ambiguous. V was trimmed by 2 bases and J by 5 bases, leaving 9 bases between them. The CDR3 loop spans 13 amino acids. Per germline, CDR1 LNHDA and CDR2 SQIVND (reference sequence). CDR3 sequence: CASSISLGETQYF. CDR3 DNA sequence: TGTGCCAGTAGTATATCGTTAGGGGAGACCCAGTACTTC.

This clonotype was seen a few times. The rearrangement uses TRBV5-8 and TRBJ1-2; TRBD1 aligns across 7 bases. The CDR3 length is 15 residues. Germline values: CDR1 SGHTS, CDR2 YDEGEE. V lost 4 bases to trimming and J lost 1 base; unmatched junction nucleotides: 7. CDR3 protein: CASSAPGGFNYGYTF. Written as DNA, the CDR3 is TGTGCCAGCAGCGCCCCAGGGGGATTTAACTATGGCTACACCTTC.